The next 5 T cell receptor beta chains were all read from a single sample in a study of blood T cell repertoires in COVID-19. Assay used: immunoSEQ multiplex PCR; TCRdb lists only in-frame clones, some missing. The sample yields approximately 170,000 clones, around four fifths seen once. Sequencing input: peripheral blood. The source is a woman in her 70s who had recovered from COVID-19.

J is TRBJ1-1 and V is TRBV5-1; 8 bases match TRBD1. V was clipped by 0 bases and J by 11 bases; unmatched bases: 9. In germline, CDR1 is SGHRS, CDR2 YFSETQ. The CDR3 loop spans 14 amino acids. For the CDR3, the DNA is TGCGCCAGCAGCTTGGATCGTCAGGGGGCCTTGGCTTTCTTT. Translating gives CASSLDRQGALAFF.

CDR3 protein: CASSLLARGLAEAFF. Written as DNA, the CDR3 is TGTGCCAGCAGCTTACTTGCCAGGGGGTTGGCTGAAGCTTTCTTT. This chain joins TRBV7-8 and TRBJ1-1; 7 bases match TRBD1. The junction had 9 bases not matched to a gene; V was cut back by 2 bases and J by 6 bases. Germline CDR1 and CDR2: SGHVS and FQNEAQ. The CDR3 has 15 amino acids.

This chain joins TRBV7-9 and TRBJ2-1, with D unresolved. Germline values: CDR1 SEHNR, CDR2 FQNEAQ (reference sequence). V was trimmed by 5 bases and J by 12 bases, leaving 11 bases between them. The CDR3 loop spans 11 amino acids. CDR3 protein: CASSPKRRQFF. The CDR3 bases are TGTGCCAGCAGCCCCAAGCGTCGGCAGTTCTTC. The entire variable domain, with the rest obtained from reference TRBV7-9 and TRBJ2-1, is as follows: DTGVSQNPRHKITKRGQNVTFRCDPISEHNRLYWYRQTLGQGPEFLTYFQNEAQLEKSRLLSDRFSAERPKGSFSTLEIQRTEQGDSAMYLCASSPKRRQFFGPGTRLTVL.

The chain joins TRBV25-1 to TRBJ1-4, with D possibly matching TRBD1 (5 bases). The CDR3 totals 16 residues. Germline CDR1 MGHDK, CDR2 SYGVNS. Trimming removed 3 bases at V and 8 bases at J, with 19 bases between. The chain's CDR3 is CASSDLGPGGGEKLFF. CDR3 bases: TGTGCCAGCAGTGACCTGGGGCCGGGCGGTGGGGAAAAACTGTTTTTT.

This chain links TRBV5-5 with TRBJ2-1, with a weak D call TRBD1 (6 bases). The CDR3 has 14 residues. Germline values: CDR1 SGHKS, CDR2 YYEKEE (reference sequence). V gave up 1 base and J gave up 7 bases, with 12 bases separating them. The CDR3 DNA sequence: TGTGCCAGCAGCTTGTGGGGGCGAGGTAATGAGCAGTTCTTC. This translates into CASSLWGRGNEQFF.